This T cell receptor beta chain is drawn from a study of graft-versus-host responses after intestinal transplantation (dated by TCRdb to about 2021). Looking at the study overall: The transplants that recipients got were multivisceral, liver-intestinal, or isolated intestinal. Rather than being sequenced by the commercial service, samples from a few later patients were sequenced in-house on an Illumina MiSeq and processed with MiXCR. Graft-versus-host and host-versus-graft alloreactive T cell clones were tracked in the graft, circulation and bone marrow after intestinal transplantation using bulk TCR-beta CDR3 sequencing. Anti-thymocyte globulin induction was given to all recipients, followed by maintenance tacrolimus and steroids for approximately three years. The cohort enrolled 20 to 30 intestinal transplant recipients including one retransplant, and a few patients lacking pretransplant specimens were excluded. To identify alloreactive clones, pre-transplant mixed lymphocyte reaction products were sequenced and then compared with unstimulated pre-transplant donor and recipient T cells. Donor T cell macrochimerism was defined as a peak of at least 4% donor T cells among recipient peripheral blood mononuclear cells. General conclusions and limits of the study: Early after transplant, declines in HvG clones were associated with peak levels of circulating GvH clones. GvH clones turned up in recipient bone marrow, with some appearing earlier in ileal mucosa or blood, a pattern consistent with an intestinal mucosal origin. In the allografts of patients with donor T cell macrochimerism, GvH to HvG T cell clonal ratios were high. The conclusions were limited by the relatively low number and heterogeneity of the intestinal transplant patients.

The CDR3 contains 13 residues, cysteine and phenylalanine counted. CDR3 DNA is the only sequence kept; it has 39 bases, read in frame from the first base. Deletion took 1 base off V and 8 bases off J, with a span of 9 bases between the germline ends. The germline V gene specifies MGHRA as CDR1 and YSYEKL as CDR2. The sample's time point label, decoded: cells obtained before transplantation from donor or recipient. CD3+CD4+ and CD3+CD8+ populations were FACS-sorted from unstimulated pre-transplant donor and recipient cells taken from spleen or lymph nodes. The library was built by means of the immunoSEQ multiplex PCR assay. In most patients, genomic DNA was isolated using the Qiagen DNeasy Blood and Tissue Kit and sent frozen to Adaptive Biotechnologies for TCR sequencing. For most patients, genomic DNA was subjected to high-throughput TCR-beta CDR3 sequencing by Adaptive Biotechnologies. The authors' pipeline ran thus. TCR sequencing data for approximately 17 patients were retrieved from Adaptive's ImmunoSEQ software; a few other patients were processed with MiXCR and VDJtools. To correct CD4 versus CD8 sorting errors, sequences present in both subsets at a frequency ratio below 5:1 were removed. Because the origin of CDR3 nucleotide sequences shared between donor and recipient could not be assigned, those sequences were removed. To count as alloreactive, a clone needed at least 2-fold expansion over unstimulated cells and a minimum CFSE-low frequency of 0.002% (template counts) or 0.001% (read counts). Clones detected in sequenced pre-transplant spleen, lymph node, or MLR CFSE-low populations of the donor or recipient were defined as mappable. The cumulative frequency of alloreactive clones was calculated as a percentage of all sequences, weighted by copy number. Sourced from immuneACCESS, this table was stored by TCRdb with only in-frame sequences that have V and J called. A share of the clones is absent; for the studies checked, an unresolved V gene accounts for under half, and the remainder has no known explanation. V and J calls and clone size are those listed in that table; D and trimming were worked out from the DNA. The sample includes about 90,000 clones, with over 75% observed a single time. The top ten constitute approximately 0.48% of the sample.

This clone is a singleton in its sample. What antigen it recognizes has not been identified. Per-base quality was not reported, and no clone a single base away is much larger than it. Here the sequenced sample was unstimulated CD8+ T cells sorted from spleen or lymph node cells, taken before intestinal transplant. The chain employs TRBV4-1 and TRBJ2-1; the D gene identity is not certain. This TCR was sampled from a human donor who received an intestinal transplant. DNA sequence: TGCGCCAGCAGCCAAGTGTCTATTCATGAGCAGTTCTTC. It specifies CASSQVSIHEQFF.